Each of the 29 T cell receptor beta chains below was sequenced from the same sample in a study of T cell responses to AZD1222 COVID-19 vaccine. TCRdb keeps only in-frame clones here, not all; method: immunoSEQ multiplex PCR. The repertoire holds tens of thousands of clones, with more than 60% as singletons. Sequenced material: peripheral blood, taken on day 0 of MenACWY control vaccination. All receptors derive from an adult in good health.

The rearrangement uses TRBV14 and TRBJ1-1, with unresolved D. CDR3 length: 18 amino acids. Germline loops: CDR1 SGHDN, CDR2 FVKESK. V was shortened by 2 bases and J by 3 bases, with 22 bases between the two germline ends. The CDR3 DNA sequence: TGTGCCAGCAGCCAAAATATCGGGCTCTCTGATAGGGACACTGAAGCTTTCTTT. Encoded protein: CASSQNIGLSDRDTEAFF.

V and J are TRBV6-1 and TRBJ1-2; D unclear. The length of the CDR3 is 10 residues. Germline V gene lookup returns CDR1 MNHNS and CDR2 SASEGT. With 2 bases removed from V and 5 bases from J, the gap between germline ends came to 0 bases. The CDR3 protein is CASSEYGYTF. CDR3 DNA sequence: TGTGCCAGCAGTGAATATGGCTACACCTTC.

The chain combines TRBV18 with TRBJ1-1; 11 nucleotides line up with TRBD1. CDR3 length equals 17 residues. V dropped 4 bases and J dropped 5; count of bases not matched to a gene: 12. From germline, CDR1 is KGHSH and CDR2 LQKENI. Here the CDR3 reads CASSLGLSGTGGTEAFF. The CDR3 DNA is TGTGCCAGCTCACTTGGTCTATCTGGGACAGGGGGTACTGAAGCTTTCTTT.

The chain is built from TRBV25-1 and TRBJ2-1; possibly TRBD2 for D (5 bases). The CDR3 covers 15 residues. Trimming shortened V by 2 bases and J by 7 bases, and 15 bases separated the two germline ends. Germline assignment: CDR1 MGHDK and CDR2 SYGVNS. The CDR3 reads CASSEGPPRGNEQFF. For the CDR3, the DNA is TGTGCCAGCAGTGAAGGACCTCCCAGAGGGAATGAGCAGTTCTTC.

This chain joins TRBV24-1 and TRBJ2-7; maybe TRBD1 (6 bases). V was clipped by 2 bases and J by 2 bases, with 12 bases between them. CDR3 size: 15 residues. Germline CDR1 reads KGHDR; CDR2 reads SFDVKD. The CDR3 here is CATSDSRQGPYEQYF. Here the CDR3 DNA reads TGTGCCACCAGTGATTCCCGGCAGGGGCCCTACGAGCAGTACTTC.

This chain joins TRBV28 and TRBJ1-6; D gene uncertain. Trimming pared 8 bases from V and 5 bases from J, leaving 10 bases between. CDR3 size: 13 residues. Per germline, CDR1 MDHEN and CDR2 SYDVKM. The CDR3 sequence is CASGQVHNSPLHF. The CDR3 nucleotides are TGTGCCAGCGGGCAGGTCCATAATTCACCCCTCCACTTT.

J is TRBJ1-5 and V is TRBV12-3 or TRBV12-4; D gene unclear. The CDR3 sequence is 12 residues long. With 4 bases removed from V and 11 bases from J, the gap between germline ends came to 12 bases. The CDR3 loop reads CASSSSGRAQHF. The CDR3 DNA reads as TGTGCCAGCAGTTCCAGTGGTCGGGCCCAGCATTTT.

This chain connects TRBV7-8 to TRBJ1-5, with a weak D call TRBD1 (6 bases). From germline, CDR1 is SGHVS and CDR2 FQNEAQ. The CDR3 totals 15 residues. Trimming pared 5 bases from V and 9 bases from J, leaving 20 bases between. CDR3 protein: CASSPGMGAVRPQHF. The CDR3 nucleotides read TGTGCCAGCAGCCCGGGGATGGGGGCGGTACGGCCCCAGCATTTT. The full variable domain, rest sourced from reference TRBV7-8 and TRBJ1-5, is GAGVSQSPRYKVAKRGQDVALRCDPISGHVSLFWYQQALGQGPEFLTYFQNEAQLDKSGLPSDRFFAERPEGSVSTLKIQRTQQEDSAVYLCASSPGMGAVRPQHFGDGTRLSIL.

The chain combines TRBV2 with TRBJ2-2; D remains unclear. This CDR3 spans 15 amino acids. Per germline, CDR1 SNHLY and CDR2 FYNNEI. The germline V and J ends were trimmed by 9 bases and 1 base, with 15 bases remaining between them. The CDR3 DNA is TGTGCCAGACAAGGTTTGGCCCTGAACACCGGGGAGCTGTTTTTT. This codes for CARQGLALNTGELFF.

The gene calls are TRBV19 and TRBJ2-1; TRBD2 matches 7 bases. V lost 3 bases and J lost 5; bases outside the gene matches: 4. CDR3 length: 14 amino acids. From germline, CDR1 is LNHDA and CDR2 SQIVND (reference sequence). The CDR3 loop reads CASSIQRGNNEQFF. CDR3 coding DNA: TGTGCCAGTAGTATCCAGCGGGGTAACAATGAGCAGTTCTTC.

The J gene is TRBJ2-1, the V gene TRBV7-9, with 7 bases fitting TRBD2. Germline V CDR1 and CDR2: SEHNR, FQNEAQ (reference sequence). V lost 5 bases to trimming and J lost 0 bases; unmatched junction nucleotides: 4. This CDR3 region has 15 residues. The CDR3 sequence: CASSTLADSYNEQFF. The CDR3, as DNA: TGTGCCAGCAGCACCCTAGCGGACTCCTACAATGAGCAGTTCTTC.

This clone was recorded a few times. The chain couples TRBV7-9 to TRBJ1-1; D is possibly TRBD1 (5 bases). Germline values: CDR1 SEHNR, CDR2 FQNEAQ (reference sequence). Trimming left V 5 bases short and J 0 bases short, with 13 bases between. The CDR3 has 15 residues. The CDR3 sequence: CASSPGGVMNTEAFF. The DNA for the CDR3 is TGTGCCAGCAGCCCCGGGGGGGTCATGAACACTGAAGCTTTCTTT.

The V call is TRBV28, the J call TRBJ1-2; a possible D gene is TRBD1 (5 bases). Between the trimmed V and J ends, which lost 5 bases and 4 bases, there was a span of 17 bases. CDR3 length: 15 amino acids. Germline lookup yields CDR1 MDHEN and CDR2 SYDVKM. The DNA of the CDR3 is TGTGCCAGCAGTCTCTCAGCGGGGGTAGGCTATGGCTACACCTTC. It specifies CASSLSAGVGYGYTF.

The table lists this clone with a few counts. The V gene is TRBV10-1, the J gene TRBJ2-3; D remains unclear. V lost 3 bases, J lost 8 bases, and 18 bases lay in between. The CDR3 runs 15 residues. Germline loops: CDR1 WNHNN, CDR2 SYGVQD (reference sequence). The CDR3 coding sequence is TGCGCCAGCAGTGAAGAACGTGGGGTCGTCGGTACGCAGTATTTT. Its translation is CASSEERGVVGTQYF.

The sample holds a few counts of this clone. CDR3 coding DNA: TGTGCCAGCAGCAAAGCCGGGGAGCTGTTTTTT. It specifies CASSKAGELFF. This rearrangement joins TRBV28 to TRBJ2-2; D is uncertain. Germline-derived CDR1 and CDR2 are MDHEN and SYDVKM. V shed 6 bases and J shed 6 bases, with 5 bases lying between them. This CDR3 is 11 amino acids long.

This chain links TRBV27 with TRBJ2-1; 8 positions agree with TRBD2. V lost 1 base, J lost 7 bases, and 6 bases stayed unmatched. This CDR3 is built from 15 residues. Germline V gives CDR1 MNHEY, CDR2 SMNVEV (reference sequence). The CDR3 sequence is CASSLFGGGLNEQFF. The CDR3 DNA is TGTGCCAGCAGTTTATTCGGGGGGGGGTTGAATGAGCAGTTCTTC.

This clone was counted many times. This chain connects TRBV19 to TRBJ2-1; D is tentatively TRBD1 or TRBD2 (5 bases each). The V end lost 5 bases, the J end lost 2 bases, and 10 bases lay between the germline ends. Germline V gene data show CDR1 as LNHDA and CDR2 as SQIVND (reference sequence). The CDR3 has 14 residues. The CDR3 sequence is CASSLGRTYNEQFF. The DNA for the CDR3 is TGTGCCAGTAGTCTGGGACGGACCTACAATGAGCAGTTCTTC. Drawing the rest from reference TRBV19 and TRBJ2-1, the complete variable domain is DGGITQSPKYLFRKEGQNVTLSCEQNLNHDAMYWYRQDPGQGLRLIYYSQIVNDFQKGDIAEGYSVSREKKESFPLTVTSAQKNPTAFYLCASSLGRTYNEQFFGPGTRLTVL.

This rearrangement joins TRBV30 to TRBJ1-3, with TRBD1 as a possible D gene (5 bases). This CDR3 spans 14 amino acids. With 1 base removed from V and 2 bases from J, the gap between germline ends came to 9 bases. Germline V lookup: CDR1 GTSNPN, CDR2 SVGIG (reference sequence). CDR3 nucleotides: TGTGCCTGGAGTGACCCAGGGCCTGGAAACACCATATATTTT. This encodes CAWSDPGPGNTIYF.

This sequence joins TRBV5-1 and TRBJ1-4, with 9 bases that match TRBD1. The CDR3 consists of 16 residues. V gave up 2 bases and J gave up 2 bases; unmatched junction bases: 4. Germline V CDR1 and CDR2: SGHRS, YFSETQ. This CDR3 is CASSFLGQGTNEKLFF. CDR3 DNA sequence: TGCGCCAGCAGCTTCTTGGGACAGGGCACTAATGAAAAACTGTTTTTT.

The rearrangement links TRBV5-1 to TRBJ2-1; 9 bases are a match to TRBD2. The CDR3 totals 16 residues. Trimming at V came to 3 bases and at J to 8 bases, leaving 12 bases not matched to a gene. Germline CDR1 reads SGHRS; CDR2 reads YFSETQ. The CDR3: CASSSSSGVGLDEQFF. The CDR3 bases are TGCGCCAGCAGCTCATCTAGCGGGGTGGGCTTGGATGAGCAGTTCTTC.

The rearrangement links TRBV13 to TRBJ2-1, with D possibly matching TRBD2 (6 bases). From germline, CDR1 is PRHDT and CDR2 FYEKMQ (reference sequence). CDR3 length: 15 amino acids. V gave up 7 bases and J gave up 5 bases, with 18 bases separating them. CDR3 residues: CASTWAGTTHNEQFF. The CDR3 bases are TGTGCCAGCACCTGGGCGGGGACGACACACAATGAGCAGTTCTTC.

V is TRBV6-6 and J is TRBJ2-2, with 9 bases matching TRBD1. The trim removed 5 bases at V and 4 bases at J, leaving 11 bases unmatched. CDR3 size: 17 residues. The V gene's germline CDR1 is MNHNY and CDR2 SVGAGI (reference sequence). The CDR3, as DNA: TGTGCCAGCAGTCGATCCGGGACAGGGTATTCCACCGGGGAGCTGTTTTTT. Translation gives CASSRSGTGYSTGELFF.

This clone has more than one count but fewer than ten. This chain joins TRBV5-1 and TRBJ1-2; D gene uncertain. The CDR3 loop spans 14 amino acids. Germline assignment: CDR1 SGHRS and CDR2 YFSETQ. V was clipped by 0 bases and J by 5 bases, with 11 bases between them. The chain's CDR3 is CASSLELQAYGYTF. The CDR3, as DNA: TGCGCCAGCAGCTTGGAGCTCCAGGCTTATGGCTACACCTTC.

V usage is TRBV6-6 and J usage is TRBJ2-3; 15 nucleotides line up with TRBD2. Germline trimming cut 6 bases from V and 6 bases from J; bases unmatched to any gene: 4. The length of the CDR3 is 15 residues. CDR1 is MNHNY, CDR2 SVGAGI, per germline (reference sequence). The CDR3 spells CASSPGLAGGDTQYF. CDR3 DNA: TGTGCCAGCAGCCCCGGACTAGCGGGGGGGGATACGCAGTATTTT.

This chain's CDR3 is CATGGGWNQPQHF. CDR3 bases: TGTGCCACTGGGGGGGGATGGAATCAGCCCCAGCATTTT. The chain joins TRBV6-5 to TRBJ1-5, with D perhaps TRBD1 (5 bases). This CDR3 has 13 residues. The V gene lost 10 bases and the J gene lost 4 bases, with 14 bases spanning the gap. The germline CDR1 and CDR2 sequences are MNHEY and SVGAGI.

The CDR3 spells CASSLRGGIGNTIYF. The DNA of the CDR3 is TGTGCCAGCAGTCTCCGTGGGGGAATAGGAAACACCATATATTTT. The chain links TRBV6-5 to TRBJ1-3; tentative D call: TRBD1 (5 bases). The CDR3 has 15 residues. V was shortened by 5 bases and J by 4 bases, with 15 bases between the two germline ends. In germline, CDR1 is MNHEY, CDR2 SVGAGI.

The chain recombines TRBV5-1 with TRBJ1-1, with 8 bases identical to TRBD1. CDR3 length: 16 residues. Germline V CDR1 and CDR2: SGHRS, YFSETQ. The V and J ends lost 3 bases and 3 bases, in that order; junction bases with no gene match: 10. The CDR3 is CASSSTNRGRYTEAFF. Written as DNA, the CDR3 is TGCGCCAGCAGCTCGACTAACAGGGGGAGGTACACTGAAGCTTTCTTT.

The V call is TRBV14, the J call TRBJ2-1; 12 nucleotides line up with TRBD1. CDR3 size: 17 residues. In germline, CDR1 is SGHDN, CDR2 FVKESK. Unmatched junction bases numbered 9, after V lost 1 base and J lost 8 bases. CDR3 sequence reads: CASSQALGTGGLYEQFF. The CDR3 nucleotides read TGTGCCAGCAGCCAAGCTCTGGGGACAGGGGGCTTATATGAGCAGTTCTTC.

The chain joins TRBV2 to TRBJ2-1, with 8 bases fitting TRBD2. Trimming removed 2 bases from V and 15 bases from J; junction bases left unmatched: 15. The CDR3 totals 15 residues. Germline-derived CDR1 and CDR2 are SNHLY and FYNNEI. CDR3 region: CASSESSSGRTLGFF. The CDR3 nucleotides read TGTGCCAGCAGTGAAAGTTCTAGCGGGCGCACACTAGGGTTCTTC.